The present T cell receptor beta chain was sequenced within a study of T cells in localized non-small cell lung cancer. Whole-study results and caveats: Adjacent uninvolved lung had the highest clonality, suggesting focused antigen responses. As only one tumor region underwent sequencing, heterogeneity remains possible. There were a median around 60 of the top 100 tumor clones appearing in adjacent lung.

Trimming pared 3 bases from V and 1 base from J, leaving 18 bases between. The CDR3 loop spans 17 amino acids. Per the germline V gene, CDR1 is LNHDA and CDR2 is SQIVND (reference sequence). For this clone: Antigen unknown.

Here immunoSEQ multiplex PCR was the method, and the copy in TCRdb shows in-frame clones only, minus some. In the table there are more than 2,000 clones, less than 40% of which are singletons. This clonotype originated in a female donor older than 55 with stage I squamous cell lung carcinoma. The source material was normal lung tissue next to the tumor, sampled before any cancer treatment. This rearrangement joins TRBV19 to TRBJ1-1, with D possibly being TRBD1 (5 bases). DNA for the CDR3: TGTGCCAGTAGTATTGGGGAGGGGTATAGGAGGAACACTGAAGCTTTCTTT. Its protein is CASSIGEGYRRNTEAFF.